One sample yielded the 9 T cell receptor beta chains listed below, sequenced in a study of T cells in Graves' hyperthyroidism and ophthalmopathy. There were TCR beta CDR3 regions amplified from RNA transcripts. TCR CDR3 regions were first amplified by RT-PCR with HTBI primers. Each CDR3 protein is one row after TCRdb ran MiXCR on the multiplex PCR reads. The table has 350,000 to 500,000 distinct CDR3 sequences, roughly an eighth seen once. The specimen sequenced was blood. These receptors all come from a woman between 18 and 29 years old with Graves' hyperthyroidism.

This clonotype was counted ten times or more. This chain joins TRBV28 and TRBJ1-5; TRBD1 is a possible D gene (5 bases). CDR3 length equals 15 residues. The V gene lost 5 bases and the J gene lost 5 bases, with 16 bases spanning the gap. Germline V CDR1 and CDR2: MDHEN, SYDVKM. Here the CDR3 reads CASSTRGFGDQPQHF. As DNA, the CDR3 is TGTGCCAGCAGTACCCGGGGGTTTGGGGATCAGCCCCAGCATTTT.

In the case of this clonotype: This sequence may be a read error, since a much larger clone differs from it by one base. CDR3 bases: TGCAGCGATGGTCCCGACCTCACCTACGAGCAGTACTTC. It codes for CSDGPDLTYEQYF. The V gene is TRBV29-1, the J gene TRBJ2-7; D gene uncertain. Germline V gives CDR1 SQVTM, CDR2 ANQGSEA. Trimming pared 7 bases from V and 2 bases from J, leaving 15 bases between. The CDR3 covers 13 residues.

Turning to this clonotype: This may arise from a read error, as a much more abundant clone is one base away. This rearrangement joins TRBV15 to TRBJ2-5; D possibly matches TRBD1 or TRBD2 (5 bases each). CDR3 length: 13 amino acids. Germline lookup yields CDR1 LNHNV and CDR2 YYDKDF (reference sequence). CDR3 bases: TGTGTCACCAGCAGAGGGACGGAAGAGACCCAGTACTTC. It yields the protein CVTSRGTEETQYF. The full variable domain, its missing parts supplied by reference TRBV15 and TRBJ2-5, is DAMVIQNPRYQVTQFGKPVTLSCSQTLNHNVMYWYQQKSSQAPKLLFHYYDKDFNNEADTPDNFQSRRPNTSFCFLDIRSPGLGDTAMYLCVTSRGTEETQYFGPGTRLLVL.

This clonotype showed up many times. The chain combines TRBV3-1 with TRBJ1-1, with TRBD1 as a possible D gene (5 bases). The CDR3 length is 14 residues. Germline-derived CDR1 and CDR2 are LGHDT and YNNKEL (reference sequence). Trimming stripped 4 bases from V and 4 bases from J, with 13 bases between. DNA of the CDR3: TGTGCCAGCAGCCTCTTCCGGGGGGGCACTGAAGCTTTCTTT. Protein: CASSLFRGGTEAFF. Complete variable domain (other parts from reference TRBV3-1 and TRBJ1-1): DTAVSQTPKYLVTQMGNDKSIKCEQNLGHDTMYWYKQDSKKFLKIMFSYNNKELIINETVPNRFSPKSPDKAHLNLHINSLELGDSAVYFCASSLFRGGTEAFFGQGTRLTVV.

The chain employs TRBV5-1 and TRBJ1-1; D is unclear. The germline gives CDR1 SGHRS, CDR2 YFSETQ. Deletions cut 0 bases from V and 4 bases from J, with 16 bases between. The CDR3 covers 16 residues. The CDR3 DNA is TGCGCCAGCAGCTTGGAGGCTGCCACGGTAGCCACTGAAGCTTTCTTT. This gives the protein CASSLEAATVATEAFF.

This clonotype was seen repeatedly, ten times or more. J is TRBJ2-7 and V is TRBV15, with D maybe TRBD2 (5 bases). CDR1 and CDR2 from the germline V gene are LNHNV and YYDKDF (reference sequence). V was pared by 2 bases and J by 5 bases, with 22 bases between. The CDR3 has 17 residues. CDR3 in amino acids: CATSRPPRASTNHEQYF. DNA for the CDR3: TGTGCCACCAGCAGACCTCCACGGGCTAGCACAAACCACGAGCAGTACTTC.

This clonotype was detected many times. V is TRBV18 and J is TRBJ1-1; D is uncertain. Per germline, CDR1 KGHSH and CDR2 LQKENI. Trimming removed 5 bases from V and 7 bases from J, with 8 bases in between. CDR3 size: 11 residues. The CDR3 DNA sequence: TGTGCCAGCTCAATGATCCTTGAAGCTTTCTTT. Its translation is CASSMILEAFF. The full variable domain, with the rest looked up from reference TRBV18 and TRBJ1-1, is NAGVMQNPRHLVRRRGQEARLRCSPMKGHSHVYWYRQLPEEGLKFMVYLQKENIIDESGMPKERFSAEFPKEGPSILRIQQVVRGDSAAYFCASSMILEAFFGQGTRLTVV.

Ten or more counts support this clonotype. This chain connects TRBV20-1 to TRBJ1-5, with a possible D match to TRBD1 (5 bases). Germline-derived CDR1 and CDR2 are DFQATT and SNEGSKA (reference sequence). This CDR3 contains 13 residues. Trimming removed 2 bases from V and 2 bases from J, with 7 bases in between. This chain's CDR3 is CSARQGGNQPQHF. In nucleotides, the CDR3 is TGCAGTGCTAGACAGGGCGGCAATCAGCCCCAGCATTTT.

In this sample, this clonotype turned up many times. The CDR3, as DNA: TGTGCCAGCAGTATCAGGGTTCTGAACACCGGGGAGCTGTTTTTT. Its protein is CASSIRVLNTGELFF. V is TRBV28 and J is TRBJ2-2; TRBD1 might be the D (5 bases). Trimming stripped 5 bases from V and 1 base from J, with 11 bases between. The CDR3 is 15 amino acids. From germline, CDR1 is MDHEN and CDR2 SYDVKM. The full variable domain, rest sourced from reference TRBV28 and TRBJ2-2, is DVKVTQSSRYLVKRTGEKVFLECVQDMDHENMFWYRQDPGLGLRLIYFSYDVKMKEKGDIPEGYSVSREKKERFSLILESASTNQTSMYLCASSIRVLNTGELFFGEGSRLTVL.